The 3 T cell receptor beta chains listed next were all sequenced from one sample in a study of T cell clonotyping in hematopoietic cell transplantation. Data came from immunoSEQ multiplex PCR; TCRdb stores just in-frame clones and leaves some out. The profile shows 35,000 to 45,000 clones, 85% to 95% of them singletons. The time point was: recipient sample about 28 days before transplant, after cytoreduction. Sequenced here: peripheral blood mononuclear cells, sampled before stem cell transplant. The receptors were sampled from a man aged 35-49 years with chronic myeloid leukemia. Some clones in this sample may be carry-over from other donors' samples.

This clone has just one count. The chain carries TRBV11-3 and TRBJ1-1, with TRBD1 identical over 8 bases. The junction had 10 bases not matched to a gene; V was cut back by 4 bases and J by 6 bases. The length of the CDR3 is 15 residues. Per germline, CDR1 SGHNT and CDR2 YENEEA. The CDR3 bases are TGTGCCAGCAGCTCCGGACAGGGAAGTTGGGCTGAAGCTTTCTTT. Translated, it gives CASSSGQGSWAEAFF.

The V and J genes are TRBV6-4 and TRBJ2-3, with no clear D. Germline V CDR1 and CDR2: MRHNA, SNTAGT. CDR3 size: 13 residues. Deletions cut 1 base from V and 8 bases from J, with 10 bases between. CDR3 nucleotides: TGTGCCAGCAGTGACTTTGGAACCGGTACGCAGTATTTT. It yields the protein CASSDFGTGTQYF.

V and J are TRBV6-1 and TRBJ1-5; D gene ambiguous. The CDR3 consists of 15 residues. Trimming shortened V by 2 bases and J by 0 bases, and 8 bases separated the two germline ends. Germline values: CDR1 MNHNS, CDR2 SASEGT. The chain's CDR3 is CASSENQVSNQPQHF. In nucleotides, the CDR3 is TGTGCCAGCAGTGAAAATCAGGTTAGCAATCAGCCCCAGCATTTT.